Below, 18 T cell receptor beta chains from the same sample are listed, as sequenced in a study of T-cell reconstitution after alpha-beta-depleted transplantation in children (TCRdb year 2016). Interpreted using the paper, the treatment or condition label stands for: allogeneic hematopoietic cell transplantation with graft depleted of TCRalphabeta T cells and CD19 B cells. Preparation of the library involved PCR. Sequencer: Illumina HiSeq 2500. Molecular barcoding was employed in the preparation of TCR libraries, with unique molecular identifiers being used to normalize TCRbeta repertoire quantification. TCRdb ran its own pipeline on the public reads, namely fastp trimming at Q25 and MiXCR clone calling, and kept in-frame beta chains. Every entry covers one CDR3 protein and lists the most common genes and DNA from its rows. This sample lists fewer than 550,000 distinct CDR3 sequences; roughly 16% were detected once. The biggest ten clones account for 25% to 30% of the sample.

Here the sequenced sample was PBMCs, mostly from graft donor cells, taken 360 days after TCRalphabeta/CD19-depleted stem cell transplant. These receptors all stem from a boy in the first two years of life who had a stem cell transplant for Wiskott-Aldrich syndrome, so the T cells may come from the graft donor.

There are a few counts of this clonotype. The rearrangement uses TRBV15 and TRBJ1-5; the D gene is possibly TRBD1 (5 bases). Between the trimmed V and J ends, which lost 3 bases and 2 bases, there was a span of 11 bases. CDR1 and CDR2 (germline): LNHNV, YYDKDF (reference sequence). This CDR3 spans 15 amino acids. Written as DNA, the CDR3 is TGTGCCACCAGCAGGGCTCCGACAGGCAATCAGCCCCAGCATTTT. Protein: CATSRAPTGNQPQHF.

This clonotype occurred many times. This sequence joins TRBV11-2 and TRBJ2-7; the D is unclear. CDR3 length: 15 residues. V lost 3 bases and J 0 bases, leaving 12 bases between the germline ends. Germline values: CDR1 SGHAT, CDR2 FQNNGV. The CDR3 is CASSFIVLASYEQYF. As DNA, the CDR3 is TGTGCCAGCAGCTTCATAGTATTAGCCTCCTACGAGCAGTACTTC.

This clonotype was observed a handful of times. V and J are TRBV20-1 and TRBJ2-7, with 12 bases that match TRBD2. This CDR3 has 14 residues. Germline loops: CDR1 DFQATT, CDR2 SNEGSKA (reference sequence). V dropped 5 bases and J dropped 4; count of bases not matched to a gene: 6. CDR3 DNA sequence: TGCAGTGCTCTTTGGACTAGCGGGATTTACGAGCAGTACTTC. Encoded protein: CSALWTSGIYEQYF.

The rearrangement links TRBV7-8 to TRBJ2-1; D uncertain. CDR3 size: 15 residues. V was shortened by 5 bases and J by 2 bases, with 13 bases between the two germline ends. Germline assignment: CDR1 SGHVS and CDR2 FQNEAQ. CDR3 loop: CASSVLQRAYNEQFF. The CDR3 region has the DNA TGTGCCAGCAGCGTACTACAGCGAGCCTACAATGAGCAGTTCTTC.

In this sample, this clonotype turned up a few times. The chain joins TRBV4-2 to TRBJ2-5, with no clear D. Germline CDR1 is LGHNA and CDR2 is YNFKEQ. The CDR3 consists of 15 residues. Trimming removed 0 bases from V and 4 bases from J, with 12 bases in between. CDR3 sequence: CASSQEWGSGETQYF. As DNA, the CDR3 is TGTGCCAGCAGCCAAGAGTGGGGTTCAGGAGAGACCCAGTACTTC.

This clonotype was counted only a few times. The chain is built from TRBV12-3 or TRBV12-4 and TRBJ2-2, with 8 bases that match TRBD1. The CDR3 contains 17 residues. After removal of 4 bases from V and 5 bases from J, the junction contained 12 bases not matched to a gene. The CDR3 nucleotides are TGTGCCAGCAGTTCGGGTACAGGGGGTGGGGAAACCGGGGAGCTGTTTTTT. Translation: CASSSGTGGGETGELFF.

The chain links TRBV20-1 to TRBJ2-5; 10 bases are shared with TRBD2. The CDR3 sequence is 16 residues long. The V gene end was trimmed by 2 bases and the J gene end by 2 bases; junction bases not matched to a gene: 8. CDR1 is DFQATT and CDR2 is SNEGSKA in the germline V gene (reference sequence). CDR3 bases: TGCAGTGCTAGATCCTCTAGCGGGAGTCTACAAGAGACCCAGTACTTC. Translating gives CSARSSSGSLQETQYF.

This clonotype appeared a few times. This chain connects TRBV4-3 to TRBJ1-4; D is perhaps TRBD1 (5 bases). Germline assignment: CDR1 LGHNA and CDR2 YSLEER. The CDR3 runs to 16 residues. V lost 3 bases to trimming and J lost 8 bases, with 19 bases between them. The CDR3 here is CASSQVYRDPEEKLFF. The CDR3 DNA reads TGCGCCAGCAGCCAGGTCTACCGGGACCCCGAAGAAAAACTGTTTTTT.

This clonotype has ten or more counts. The chain has TRBV3-1 and TRBJ2-7; a possible D gene is TRBD1 (5 bases). This CDR3 spans 18 amino acids. The V end was cut by 1 base, the J end by 1 base, with 20 bases between. Germline loops: CDR1 LGHDT, CDR2 YNNKEL (reference sequence). The CDR3 loop reads CASSQVRTTGPLSYEQYF. CDR3 bases: TGTGCCAGCAGCCAAGTTAGGACCACAGGCCCCCTTTCCTACGAGCAGTACTTC.

This sequence joins TRBV12-3 or TRBV12-4 and TRBJ2-1; 9 bases fit TRBD2. V shed 2 bases, J shed 8 bases, and the junction held 7 bases outside the gene matches. The CDR3 consists of 15 residues. DNA for the CDR3: TGTGCCAGCAGTTTATGGCGGGAGGGCCCCGATGAGCAGTTCTTC. Its translation is CASSLWREGPDEQFF.

This clonotype was picked up a small number of times. J is TRBJ2-5 and V is TRBV20-1; D might be TRBD2 (6 bases). Germline assignment: CDR1 DFQATT and CDR2 SNEGSKA (reference sequence). This CDR3 is 16 amino acids long. Trimming cost V 6 bases and J 3 bases, with 23 bases left between them. The CDR3, as DNA: TGCAGTGCCACTCCCAGGATGGCGGGGTTTGAAGAGACCCAGTACTTC. It codes for CSATPRMAGFEETQYF.

The CDR3 here is CAISAGLRAGTGELFF. The CDR3 bases are TGTGCCATCAGTGCCGGTTTGAGGGCAGGCACCGGGGAGCTGTTTTTT. The chain employs TRBV10-3 and TRBJ2-2; a possible D gene is TRBD2 (5 bases). Germline V gives CDR1 ENHRY, CDR2 SYGVKD. With 4 bases removed from V and 4 bases from J, the gap between germline ends came to 16 bases. The CDR3 extends over 16 amino acids.

The V call is TRBV5-1, the J call TRBJ2-5, with 8 nucleotides matching TRBD2. CDR1 is SGHRS and CDR2 is YFSETQ in the germline V gene. After removal of 2 bases from V and 5 bases from J, the junction contained 14 bases not matched to a gene. The CDR3 sequence is 17 residues long. In DNA, the CDR3 is TGCGCCAGCAGCTTCTTAGCGGGGCCCTCGGTTGGGGAGACCCAGTACTTC. Translation gives CASSFLAGPSVGETQYF.

This clonotype was observed a handful of times. The chain carries TRBV6-5 and TRBJ2-7; D is perhaps TRBD1 (6 bases). The V gene lost 0 bases and the J gene lost 0 bases, with 12 bases spanning the gap. The CDR3 consists of 16 residues. Looked up from germline, CDR1 is MNHEY and CDR2 is SVGAGI. DNA for the CDR3: TGTGCCAGCAGTTACTCCCGAAGGGGGTTCTCCTACGAGCAGTACTTC. Translation: CASSYSRRGFSYEQYF.

The chain combines TRBV7-9 with TRBJ2-5, with D tentatively TRBD1 (6 bases). Germline-derived CDR1 and CDR2 are SEHNR and FQNEAQ (reference sequence). Trimming left V 5 bases short and J 5 bases short, with 15 bases between. The CDR3 runs to 14 residues. The CDR3 region has the DNA TGTGCCAGCAGCCCCGGACAGAGAAGGGAGACCCAGTACTTC. Its translation is CASSPGQRRETQYF.

The rearrangement uses TRBV7-2 and TRBJ1-5; D unclear. Trimming removed 0 bases from V and 10 bases from J, with 10 bases in between. The CDR3 consists of 13 residues. CDR1 SGHTA and CDR2 FQGNSA come from the germline V gene. The CDR3 DNA follows: TGTGCCAGCAGCTTAGCCCGGCGAGCTCCCCAGCATTTT. It codes for CASSLARRAPQHF.

The chain recombines TRBV15 with TRBJ2-1; the D gene is possibly TRBD1 (6 bases). Germline assignment: CDR1 LNHNV and CDR2 YYDKDF (reference sequence). This CDR3 is built from 12 residues. The V gene lost 4 bases and the J gene lost 8 bases, with 9 bases spanning the gap. CDR3: CATSIQGDEQFF. DNA of the CDR3: TGTGCCACCAGCATACAGGGCGATGAGCAGTTCTTC. Complete variable domain (other parts from reference TRBV15 and TRBJ2-1): DAMVIQNPRYQVTQFGKPVTLSCSQTLNHNVMYWYQQKSSQAPKLLFHYYDKDFNNEADTPDNFQSRRPNTSFCFLDIRSPGLGDTAMYLCATSIQGDEQFFGPGTRLTVL.

This clonotype came up a few times. The V call is TRBV7-9, the J call TRBJ2-5, with D perhaps TRBD1 (5 bases). Between the trimmed V and J ends, which lost 8 bases and 5 bases, there was a span of 18 bases. There are 14 residues in the CDR3. Germline CDR1 and CDR2: SEHNR and FQNEAQ (reference sequence). The CDR3 sequence is CASSKGALGETQYF. The CDR3 bases are TGTGCCAGCTCGAAAGGGGCCCTTGGGGAGACCCAGTACTTC.